This entry describes one TCR beta chain. These data originate in a study of blood T cell repertoires in COVID-19. Here immunoSEQ multiplex PCR was the method, and the copy in TCRdb shows in-frame clones only, minus some. The sample has around 620,000 clones, 85% to 90% seen once; the top ten hold approximately 0.3%. This CDR3 spans 15 amino acids. The germline CDR1 and CDR2 sequences are SEHNR and FQNEAQ (reference sequence). V lost 4 bases and J lost 0, with 10 bases in between. This sequence was found in a woman aged 18-29 years with acute or convalescent COVID-19. Source material: peripheral blood. The V call is TRBV7-9, the J call TRBJ2-1; no clear D. This CDR3 is CASSSVSRSYNEQFF. The CDR3 nucleotides are TGTGCCAGCAGCTCAGTATCCCGCTCCTACAATGAGCAGTTCTTC.